These 20 T cell receptor beta chains originate from one sample sequenced in a study of blood T cells in healthy people across ages. The second PCR ran roughly 7 to 11 cycles with a sample-barcoded 5' primer and J-beta primers. TCRdb independently ran MiXCR on the 5' RACE reads; one entry per CDR3 protein. Seen here are about 1.1 million distinct CDR3 sequences, around two fifths observed once, and the top ten hold 10% to 15%. Input material: blood. These receptors came from a man aged 18 to 29 in good health.

In its sample, this clonotype was seen a few times. The chain carries TRBV6-5 and TRBJ2-3, with D unclear. The CDR3 loop spans 14 amino acids. Per germline, CDR1 MNHEY and CDR2 SVGAGI. V dropped 4 bases and J dropped 0 bases, with 8 bases sitting between them. CDR3 in DNA: TGTGCCAGCAGTTTATACATTAGCACAGATACGCAGTATTTT. Its translation: CASSLYISTDTQYF.

The genes are TRBV20-1 and TRBJ2-1; 14 bases match TRBD2. The germline V gene encodes CDR1 DFQATT and CDR2 SNEGSKA (reference sequence). This CDR3 is built from 16 residues. V lost 5 bases and J lost 2; bases outside the gene matches: 5. The CDR3 sequence is CSAPRTSGGPYNEQFF. CDR3 DNA: TGCAGTGCTCCCAGGACTAGCGGGGGGCCCTACAATGAGCAGTTCTTC.

This sequence joins TRBV9 and TRBJ2-1; D tentatively fits TRBD1 or TRBD2 (5 bases each). CDR3 length equals 15 residues. CDR1 SGDLS and CDR2 YYNGEE come from the germline V gene. V was trimmed by 0 bases and J by 1 base, leaving 8 bases between them. CDR3 protein: CASSVVGESYNEQFF. CDR3 sequence (DNA): TGTGCCAGCAGCGTAGTGGGGGAATCCTACAATGAGCAGTTCTTC.

On this clonotype itself: A read error may produce the germline difference seen at one junction end. The chain links TRBV4-1 to TRBJ1-5; D unclear. The CDR3 totals 14 residues. Germline values: CDR1 MGHRA, CDR2 YSYEKL. CDR3 sequence: CASSQEPIGQPRHF. The CDR3 bases are TGCGCCAGCAGCCAAGAGCCCATCGGGCAGCCCCGGCATTTT.

Notes on this clonotype: At one end the junction does not follow the germline gene, possibly because of a read error. This chain joins TRBV12-3 or TRBV12-4 and TRBJ1-1; D is possibly TRBD1 (5 bases). The CDR3 is 15 residues long. The CDR3 sequence: CAGSLFARVSTEAFF. As DNA, the CDR3 is TGTGCCGGCAGTTTGTTTGCCAGGGTTTCCACTGAAGCTTTCTTT.

This clonotype was picked up a small number of times. The chain uses TRBV25-1 and TRBJ1-6, with D unresolved. Germline-derived CDR1 and CDR2 are MGHDK and SYGVNS. V dropped 2 bases and J dropped 8 bases, with 4 bases sitting between them. The CDR3 is made up of 12 amino acids. CDR3 amino acids: CASSEGDSPLHF. The CDR3 bases are TGTGCCAGCAGTGAAGGGGATTCACCCCTCCACTTT.

This chain connects TRBV27 to TRBJ1-1; D remains ambiguous. The length of the CDR3 is 13 residues. V gave up 5 bases and J gave up 3 bases, with 10 bases separating them. Germline values: CDR1 MNHEY, CDR2 SMNVEV (reference sequence). The CDR3 bases are TGTGCCAGCAGTGTAAGTAGGGACACTGAAGCTTTCTTT. It is translated as CASSVSRDTEAFF.

The rearrangement joins TRBV14 to TRBJ1-1; D is undetermined. CDR3 length: 15 residues. Germline values: CDR1 SGHDN, CDR2 FVKESK. Trimming removed 4 bases from V and 1 base from J, with 13 bases in between. The CDR3 bases are TGTGCCAGCAGCCTACTAGGGCAGCAGAACACTGAAGCTTTCTTT. Its protein is CASSLLGQQNTEAFF. Together with reference TRBV14 and TRBJ1-1, the CDR3 gives the full variable domain: EAGVTQFPSHSVIEKGQTVTLRCDPISGHDNLYWYRRVMGKEIKFLLHFVKESKQDESGMPNNRFLAERTGGTYSTLKVQPAELEDSGVYFCASSLLGQQNTEAFFGQGTRLTVV.

This clonotype was observed many times. The CDR3 is CASSTAYEQYF. In DNA, the CDR3 is TGTGCCAGCAGCACCGCCTACGAGCAGTACTTC. The genes are TRBV12-3 or TRBV12-4 and TRBJ2-7; D is unclear. The V end was cut by 6 bases, the J end by 2 bases, with 5 bases between. This CDR3 is 11 amino acids long.

The CDR3 spells CASSDASGSYNEQFF. The CDR3 nucleotides read TGTGCCAGCAGTGACGCTAGCGGCTCCTACAATGAGCAGTTCTTC. J is TRBJ2-1 and V is TRBV6-4; 7 positions agree with TRBD2. V trimming: 2 bases; J trimming: 0 bases; junction bases outside the gene matches: 1. In germline, CDR1 is MRHNA, CDR2 SNTAGT. This CDR3 has 15 amino acids.

At least ten counts were recorded for this clonotype. The V call is TRBV4-3, the J call TRBJ2-5, with D possibly TRBD2 on 5 matching bases. The ends were cut back, 0 bases at V and 5 bases at J, with 10 bases in the middle. The germline gives CDR1 LGHNA, CDR2 YSLEER. The CDR3 length is 14 residues. CDR3 coding DNA: TGCGCCAGCAGCCAAGATCAACTAGGGGAGACCCAGTACTTC. Protein product: CASSQDQLGETQYF.

The rearrangement uses TRBV7-2 and TRBJ2-5; a weak D match, TRBD1 (6 bases). The V gene's germline CDR1 is SGHTA and CDR2 FQGNSA. V was trimmed by 3 bases and J by 11 bases, leaving 22 bases between them. CDR3 length equals 15 residues. CDR3 residues: CASSLMQGHIHEQYF. The CDR3 DNA is TGTGCCAGCAGCTTGATGCAGGGGCATATCCATGAGCAGTACTTC.

This clonotype was seen ten or more times. This chain uses TRBV7-9 with TRBJ2-1; D unresolved. Germline V gene lookup returns CDR1 SEHNR and CDR2 FQNEAQ (reference sequence). This CDR3 has 15 amino acids. V was pared by 1 base and J by 3 bases, with 10 bases between. This CDR3 is CASSLGGSYYNEQFF. The CDR3 DNA is TGTGCCAGCAGCTTAGGAGGATCCTACTACAATGAGCAGTTCTTC.

Concerning this clonotype itself: No conserved phenylalanine or tryptophan ends this CDR3, so it is likely a read error. The rearrangement uses TRBV5-1 and TRBJ2-1; D is ambiguous. The CDR3 loop spans 13 amino acids. CDR1 SGHRS and CDR2 YFSETQ come from the germline V gene. V lost 4 bases and J 10 bases, leaving 15 bases between the germline ends. CDR3: CASSGSTLGEQFY. Here the CDR3 DNA reads TGCGCCAGCAGCGGATCTACGCTGGGAGAGCAGTTCTAC.

This clonotype showed up just a few times. This sequence joins TRBV5-1 and TRBJ2-1, with 10 bases matching TRBD1. Trimming at V came to 4 bases and at J to 2 bases, leaving 6 bases not matched to a gene. The CDR3 extends over 16 amino acids. The germline gives CDR1 SGHRS, CDR2 YFSETQ. This CDR3 is CASSRQGATTYNEQFF. The CDR3 DNA reads as TGCGCCAGCAGCCGACAGGGGGCTACCACCTACAATGAGCAGTTCTTC. Looking up the rest from reference TRBV5-1 and TRBJ2-1 gives the full variable domain: KAGVTQTPRYLIKTRGQQVTLSCSPISGHRSVSWYQQTPGQGLQFLFEYFSETQRNKGNFPGRFSGRQFSNSRSEMNVSTLELGDSALYLCASSRQGATTYNEQFFGPGTRLTVL.

The chain uses TRBV10-3 and TRBJ2-7, with 9 nucleotides matching TRBD1. Germline trimming cut 2 bases from V and 4 bases from J; bases unmatched to any gene: 3. Germline CDR1 and CDR2: ENHRY and SYGVKD. This CDR3 is 14 amino acids long. DNA for the CDR3: TGTGCCATCAGTGAGGGGACAGGGTCTTACGAGCAGTACTTC. It is translated as CAISEGTGSYEQYF.

The gene calls are TRBV5-1 and TRBJ1-1; D gene unclear. V was shortened by 2 bases and J by 5 bases, with 13 bases between the two germline ends. This CDR3 region has 14 residues. CDR1 is SGHRS and CDR2 is YFSETQ in the germline V gene. CDR3 protein: CASSFEGGRTEAFF. As DNA, the CDR3 is TGCGCCAGCAGCTTCGAAGGTGGGCGAACTGAAGCTTTCTTT.

In its sample, this clonotype was seen a few times. The chain employs TRBV29-1 and TRBJ2-1; D ambiguous. Germline CDR1 SQVTM, CDR2 ANQGSEA. The CDR3 runs to 17 residues. V gave up 4 bases and J gave up 2 bases, with 21 bases separating them. In DNA form, the CDR3 reads TGCAGCGTTGTATGGGGTATGAGGCGGCCCGCCTACAATGAGCAGTTCTTC. Encoded protein: CSVVWGMRRPAYNEQFF.

This clonotype has more than one count but fewer than ten. V is TRBV20-1 and J is TRBJ1-5, with no clear D. The CDR3 is 13 residues long. CDR1 DFQATT and CDR2 SNEGSKA come from the germline V gene (reference sequence). The V and J ends lost 0 bases and 5 bases respectively, with 8 bases between them. As DNA, the CDR3 is TGCAGTGCTAGAGATTTCGGAGATCAGCCCCAGCATTTT. It specifies CSARDFGDQPQHF.

The gene calls are TRBV29-1 and TRBJ2-1, with D tentatively TRBD2 (6 bases). Looked up from germline, CDR1 is SQVTM and CDR2 is ANQGSEA. Trimming took off 7 bases at V and 6 bases at J, with 16 bases between the two ends. The CDR3 length is 13 residues. The CDR3 sequence: CSGWGVGINEQFF. The CDR3, as DNA: TGCAGCGGCTGGGGGGTGGGAATCAATGAGCAGTTCTTC.